A single sample is the source of the 15 T cell receptor beta chains below, sequenced in a study of Graves' ophthalmopathy and Graves' hyperthyroidism. RNA transcripts provided the template for amplifying TCR beta CDR3 regions. The library came from an HTBI-primed first-round RT-PCR and a second-round multiplex PCR. TCRdb passed the multiplex PCR reads through MiXCR, listing each CDR3 protein once. The sample contains about 480,000 distinct CDR3 sequences, around 15% of which appear only once. Specimen: blood. These receptor sequences come from a woman in her twenties or thirties with Graves' ophthalmopathy.

This clonotype occurred a few times. The V gene is TRBV4-2, the J gene TRBJ1-2; D is ambiguous. CDR1 and CDR2 (germline): LGHNA, YNFKEQ. V shed 0 bases and J shed 4 bases, with 9 bases lying between them. The length of the CDR3 is 14 residues. The CDR3 region is CASSQESDIYGYTF. CDR3 DNA: TGTGCCAGCAGCCAAGAGTCGGATATCTATGGCTACACCTTC.

This clonotype was observed at least ten times. The rearrangement joins TRBV28 to TRBJ2-5; D gene ambiguous. V lost 3 bases, J lost 5 bases, and 13 bases lay in between. CDR1 MDHEN and CDR2 SYDVKM come from the germline V gene. The CDR3 is 14 residues long. The CDR3 DNA reads as TGTGCCAGCAGTTTGAGAATTCTCAAGGAGACCCAGTACTTC. It translates to CASSLRILKETQYF.

This clonotype was seen many times. This chain joins TRBV4-2 and TRBJ2-2; D is perhaps TRBD2 (5 bases). Looked up from germline, CDR1 is LGHNA and CDR2 is YNFKEQ. The V gene lost 4 bases and the J gene lost 0 bases, with 12 bases spanning the gap. CDR3 length: 16 residues. The CDR3 coding sequence is TGTGCCAGCAGCCTTACTAGTTTAGCGAACACCGGGGAGCTGTTTTTT. It codes for CASSLTSLANTGELFF.

This clonotype has only a few counts. The chain couples TRBV3-1 to TRBJ2-5; D ambiguous. The CDR3 is made up of 13 amino acids. Trimming left V 8 bases short and J 0 bases short, with 10 bases between. The germline V gene has CDR1 LGHDT and CDR2 YNNKEL (reference sequence). The CDR3 sequence is CASSASYQETQYF. Written as DNA, the CDR3 is TGTGCCAGCTCAGCATCGTACCAAGAGACCCAGTACTTC.

The chain has TRBV6-1 and TRBJ2-7; TRBD2 matches 8 bases. The CDR3 has 14 residues. CDR1 and CDR2 from the germline V gene are MNHNS and SASEGT. V shed 6 bases, J shed 2 bases, and the junction held 6 bases outside the gene matches. The CDR3 coding sequence is TGTGCCAGCAGACCGGGACTAGGTCCCTACGAGCAGTACTTC. This translates into CASRPGLGPYEQYF.

Ten or more counts support this clonotype. This chain uses TRBV12-3 or TRBV12-4 with TRBJ2-7; 12 nucleotides agree with TRBD2. The CDR3 length is 16 residues. Unmatched junction bases numbered 11, after V lost 6 bases and J lost 5 bases. The CDR3 DNA is TGTGCCAGCAGCAGACATTCTAGCGGGAGGGGCCACGAGCAGTACTTC. Protein: CASSRHSSGRGHEQYF.

This clonotype has a count of ten or more. J is TRBJ2-5 and V is TRBV19; 8 bases map to TRBD1. Germline trimming cut 3 bases from V and 5 bases from J; bases unmatched to any gene: 8. Germline CDR1 LNHDA, CDR2 SQIVND (reference sequence). CDR3 size: 15 residues. The chain's CDR3 is CASSMGRGQDETQYF. The CDR3 region has the DNA TGTGCCAGTAGTATGGGCAGGGGGCAGGATGAGACCCAGTACTTC.

This clonotype was seen ten or more times. The chain uses TRBV19 and TRBJ1-6; D gene uncertain. The germline gives CDR1 LNHDA, CDR2 SQIVND (reference sequence). Trimming left V 8 bases short and J 9 bases short, with 8 bases between. This CDR3 contains 11 residues. The CDR3 DNA sequence: TGTGCCAGTGGCGCTCGTTCACCCCTCCACTTT. This translates into CASGARSPLHF.

The V call is TRBV29-1, the J call TRBJ1-6; 7 bases fit TRBD1. There are 16 residues in the CDR3. The germline V gene has CDR1 SQVTM and CDR2 ANQGSEA. V shed 4 bases and J 10 bases; nucleotides not matched to a gene: 16. The CDR3: CSVGQGMDSGVSPLHF. As DNA, the CDR3 is TGCAGCGTTGGACAGGGAATGGACTCGGGGGTATCACCCCTCCACTTT.

This clonotype was counted at least ten times. The V gene is TRBV30, the J gene TRBJ2-2, with unresolved D. CDR3 length equals 13 residues. V was shortened by 1 base and J by 6 bases, with 9 bases between the two germline ends. CDR1 is GTSNPN, CDR2 SVGIG, per germline (reference sequence). CDR3 sequence: CAWSGPVAGELFF. Written as DNA, the CDR3 is TGTGCCTGGAGTGGACCCGTGGCCGGGGAGCTGTTTTTT.

The genes are TRBV2 and TRBJ1-5; D is undetermined. The ends were cut back, 1 base at V and 1 base at J, with 14 bases in the middle. CDR3 length equals 17 residues. Germline CDR1 and CDR2: SNHLY and FYNNEI. The chain's CDR3 is CASSEEEGRGSNQPQHF. CDR3 coding DNA: TGTGCCAGCAGTGAAGAAGAAGGGAGAGGGAGCAATCAGCCCCAGCATTTT.

V usage is TRBV30 and J usage is TRBJ1-1, with D uncertain. The CDR3 consists of 15 residues. CDR1 GTSNPN and CDR2 SVGIG come from the germline V gene (reference sequence). V gave up 4 bases and J gave up 4 bases, with 19 bases separating them. In nucleotides, the CDR3 is TGTGCCTGGACCCCCCCGACTTTGGCGGGCACTGAAGCTTTCTTT. Encoded protein: CAWTPPTLAGTEAFF.

This clonotype was picked up a small number of times. This chain connects TRBV28 to TRBJ1-6, with 11 bases that match TRBD1. CDR1 is MDHEN, CDR2 SYDVKM, per germline. Trimming at V came to 4 bases and at J to 11 bases, leaving 4 bases not matched to a gene. This CDR3 contains 14 residues. The CDR3, as DNA: TGTGCCAGCAGTTGGACAGGGGGCGATCCACCCCTCCACTTT. This codes for CASSWTGGDPPLHF.

This clonotype was observed at least ten times. CDR3 in amino acids: CATSDPRVGSNQPQHF. The CDR3 DNA reads TGTGCCACCAGTGACCCCAGGGTTGGTAGCAATCAGCCCCAGCATTTT. The chain combines TRBV24-1 with TRBJ1-5; D may be TRBD1 (5 bases). CDR1 is KGHDR, CDR2 SFDVKD, per germline. This CDR3 has 16 amino acids. V lost 4 bases and J 0 bases, leaving 12 bases between the germline ends.

This clonotype was observed many times. The rearrangement links TRBV15 to TRBJ2-6; 8 bases agree with TRBD1. The CDR3 is 18 residues long. Germline CDR1 LNHNV, CDR2 YYDKDF (reference sequence). Unmatched junction bases numbered 10, after V lost 5 bases and J lost 1 base. CDR3 residues: CATSPPTGATSGANVLTF. Here the CDR3 DNA reads TGTGCCACCAGCCCTCCGACAGGGGCCACGTCTGGGGCCAACGTCCTGACTTTC. The entire variable domain, with the rest obtained from reference TRBV15 and TRBJ2-6, is as follows: DAMVIQNPRYQVTQFGKPVTLSCSQTLNHNVMYWYQQKSSQAPKLLFHYYDKDFNNEADTPDNFQSRRPNTSFCFLDIRSPGLGDTAMYLCATSPPTGATSGANVLTFGAGSRLTVL.